The clone carrying this TCR beta chain was seen only a few times. Generated by immunoSEQ multiplex PCR, the TCRdb table keeps only in-frame clones and is missing some. This table has 4,500 to 5,500 clones, 89% appearing once. These data come from a study of pediatric ulcerative colitis. The sample taken for sequencing was blood. This TCR came from a boy aged 5-17 years with mild ulcerative colitis.

The DNA of the CDR3 is TGTGCCAGCAGTGAGACAGGAGGAGCTTTCTTT. It specifies CASSETGGAFF. J is TRBJ1-1 and V is TRBV2; weak D call: TRBD1 (6 bases). Between the trimmed V and J ends, which lost 3 bases and 10 bases, there was a span of 9 bases. Germline V CDR1 and CDR2: SNHLY, FYNNEI. The CDR3 spans 11 residues.